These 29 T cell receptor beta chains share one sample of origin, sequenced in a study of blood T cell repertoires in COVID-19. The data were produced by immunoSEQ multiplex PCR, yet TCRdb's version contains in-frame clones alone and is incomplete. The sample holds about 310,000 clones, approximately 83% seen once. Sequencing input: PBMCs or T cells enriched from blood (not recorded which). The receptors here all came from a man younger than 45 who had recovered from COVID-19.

CDR3 nucleotide sequence: TGTGCCAGCAGCTTAGAACACGGGTACAATGAGCAGTTCTTC. Amino acid sequence: CASSLEHGYNEQFF. The gene calls are TRBV11-3 and TRBJ2-1; D unresolved. The CDR3 contains 14 residues. Germline V gene lookup returns CDR1 SGHNT and CDR2 YENEEA. Trimming left V 0 bases short and J 4 bases short, with 7 bases between.

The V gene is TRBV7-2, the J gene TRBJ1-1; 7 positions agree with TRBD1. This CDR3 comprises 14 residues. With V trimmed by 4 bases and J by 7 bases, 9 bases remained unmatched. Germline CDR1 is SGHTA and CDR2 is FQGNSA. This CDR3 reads CASSWPGRGVEAFF. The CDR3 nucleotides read TGTGCCAGCAGCTGGCCCGGCAGGGGGGTTGAAGCTTTCTTT.

The CDR3 loop is CSAGGSGYTF. CDR3 bases: TGCAGTGCTGGAGGGAGTGGCTACACCTTC. V and J are TRBV20-1 and TRBJ1-2; D is undetermined. Germline-derived CDR1 and CDR2 are DFQATT and SNEGSKA (reference sequence). V gave up 5 bases and J gave up 7 bases, with 8 bases separating them. CDR3 length: 10 amino acids.

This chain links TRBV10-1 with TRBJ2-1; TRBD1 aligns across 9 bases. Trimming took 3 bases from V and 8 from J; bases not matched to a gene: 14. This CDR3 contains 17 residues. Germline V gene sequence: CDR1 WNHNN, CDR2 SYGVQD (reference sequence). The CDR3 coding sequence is TGCGCCAGCAGTGATACGGGACCGGGACAGGGTTTCTATGAGCAGTTCTTC. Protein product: CASSDTGPGQGFYEQFF.

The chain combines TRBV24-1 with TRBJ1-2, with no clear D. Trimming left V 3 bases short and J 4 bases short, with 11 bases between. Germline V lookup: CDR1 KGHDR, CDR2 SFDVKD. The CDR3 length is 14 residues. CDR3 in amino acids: CATSDKQQTYGYTF. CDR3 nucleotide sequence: TGTGCCACCAGTGATAAACAGCAAACCTATGGCTACACCTTC.

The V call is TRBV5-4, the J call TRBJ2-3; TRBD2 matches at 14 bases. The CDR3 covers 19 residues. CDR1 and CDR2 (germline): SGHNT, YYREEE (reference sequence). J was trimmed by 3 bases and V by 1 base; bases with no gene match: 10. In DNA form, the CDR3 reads TGTGCCAGCAGCTTGAAGTTGACTAGCGGGGGGGCCGTAACAGATACGCAGTATTTT. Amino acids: CASSLKLTSGGAVTDTQYF.

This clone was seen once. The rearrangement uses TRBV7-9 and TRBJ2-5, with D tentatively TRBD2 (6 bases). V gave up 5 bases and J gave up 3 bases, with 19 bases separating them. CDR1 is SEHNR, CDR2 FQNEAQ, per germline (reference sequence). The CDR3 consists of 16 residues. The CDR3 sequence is CASSPRAGITEETQYF. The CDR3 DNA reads TGTGCCAGCAGCCCACGGGCGGGGATAACTGAAGAGACCCAGTACTTC.

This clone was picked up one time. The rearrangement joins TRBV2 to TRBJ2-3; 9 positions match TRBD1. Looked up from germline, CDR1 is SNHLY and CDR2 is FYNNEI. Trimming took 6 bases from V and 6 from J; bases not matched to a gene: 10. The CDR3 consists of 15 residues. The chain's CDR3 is CASSGTGWSADTQYF. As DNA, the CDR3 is TGTGCCAGCAGCGGGACAGGGTGGTCGGCGGATACGCAGTATTTT.

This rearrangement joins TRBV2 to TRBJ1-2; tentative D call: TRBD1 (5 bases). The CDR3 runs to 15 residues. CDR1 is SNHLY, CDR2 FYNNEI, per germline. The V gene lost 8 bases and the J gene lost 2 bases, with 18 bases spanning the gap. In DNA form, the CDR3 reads TGTGCCAGCGCCAGGGAGGGTGGGGGAAACTATGGCTACACCTTC. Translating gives CASAREGGGNYGYTF.

Here the CDR3 DNA reads TGTGCCAGTTCAGAGGGGGTGGACAGGTCATTCTTTAACACCGGGGAGCTGTTTTTT. Its translation: CASSEGVDRSFFNTGELFF. This chain connects TRBV19 to TRBJ2-2, with 7 positions matching TRBD1. V lost 8 bases, J lost 2 bases, and 20 bases stayed unmatched. The germline V gene encodes CDR1 LNHDA and CDR2 SQIVND (reference sequence). The CDR3 extends over 19 amino acids.

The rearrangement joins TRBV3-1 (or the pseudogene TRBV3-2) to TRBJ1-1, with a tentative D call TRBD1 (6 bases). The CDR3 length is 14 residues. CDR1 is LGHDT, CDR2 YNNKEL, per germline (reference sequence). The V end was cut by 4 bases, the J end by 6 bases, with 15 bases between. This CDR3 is CASSPYTQGAEAFF. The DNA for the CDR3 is TGTGCCAGCAGCCCCTACACACAGGGAGCTGAAGCTTTCTTT.

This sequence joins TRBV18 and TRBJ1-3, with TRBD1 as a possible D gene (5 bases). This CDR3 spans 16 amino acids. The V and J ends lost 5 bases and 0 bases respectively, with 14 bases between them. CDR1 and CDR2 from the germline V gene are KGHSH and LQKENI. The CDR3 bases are TGTGCCAGCTCAGCCATGGACGGACACTCTGGAAACACCATATATTTT. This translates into CASSAMDGHSGNTIYF.

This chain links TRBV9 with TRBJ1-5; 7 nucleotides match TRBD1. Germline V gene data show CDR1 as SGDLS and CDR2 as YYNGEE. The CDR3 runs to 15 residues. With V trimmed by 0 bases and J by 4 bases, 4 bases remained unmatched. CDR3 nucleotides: TGTGCCAGCAGCGTAGGTGGCAGGGGGAATCAGCCCCAGCATTTT. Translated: CASSVGGRGNQPQHF.

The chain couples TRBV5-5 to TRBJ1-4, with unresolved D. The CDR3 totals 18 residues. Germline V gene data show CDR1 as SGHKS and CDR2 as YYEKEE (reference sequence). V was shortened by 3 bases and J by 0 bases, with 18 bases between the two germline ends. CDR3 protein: CASSSGGYSEATNEKLFF. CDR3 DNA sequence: TGTGCCAGCAGCTCCGGAGGATACAGCGAAGCAACTAATGAAAAACTGTTTTTT. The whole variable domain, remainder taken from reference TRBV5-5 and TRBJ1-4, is DAGVTQSPTHLIKTRGQQVTLRCSPISGHKSVSWYQQVLGQGPQFIFQYYEKEERGRGNFPDRFSARQFPNYSSELNVNALLLGDSALYLCASSSGGYSEATNEKLFFGSGTQLSVL.

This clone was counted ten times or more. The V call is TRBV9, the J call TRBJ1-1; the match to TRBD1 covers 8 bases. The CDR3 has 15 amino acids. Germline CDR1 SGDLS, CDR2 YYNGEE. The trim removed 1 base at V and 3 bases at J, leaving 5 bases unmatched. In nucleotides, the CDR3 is TGTGCCAGCAGCGTACTGGACAGGGACTACACTGAAGCTTTCTTT. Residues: CASSVLDRDYTEAFF.

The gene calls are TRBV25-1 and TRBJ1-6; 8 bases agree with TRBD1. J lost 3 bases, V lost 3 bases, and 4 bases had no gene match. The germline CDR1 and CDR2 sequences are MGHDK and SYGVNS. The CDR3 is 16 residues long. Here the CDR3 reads CASSEAGTGYNSPLHF. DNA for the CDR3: TGTGCCAGCAGTGAGGCCGGGACAGGCTATAATTCACCCCTCCACTTT.

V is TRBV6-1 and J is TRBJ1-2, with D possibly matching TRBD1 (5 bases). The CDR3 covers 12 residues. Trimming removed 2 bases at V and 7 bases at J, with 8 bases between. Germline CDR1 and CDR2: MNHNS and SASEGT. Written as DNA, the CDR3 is TGTGCCAGCAGTGAACAGGGTTTTGGCTACACCTTC. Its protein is CASSEQGFGYTF.

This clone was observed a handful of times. CDR3 loop: CASSNMGTPNTEAFF. The CDR3 DNA sequence: TGTGCCAGCAGCAATATGGGGACACCGAACACTGAAGCTTTCTTT. The J gene is TRBJ1-1, the V gene TRBV2; D might be TRBD1 (6 bases). Germline V gene lookup returns CDR1 SNHLY and CDR2 FYNNEI. The germline V and J ends were trimmed by 6 bases and 1 base, with 15 bases remaining between them. This CDR3 is built from 15 residues.

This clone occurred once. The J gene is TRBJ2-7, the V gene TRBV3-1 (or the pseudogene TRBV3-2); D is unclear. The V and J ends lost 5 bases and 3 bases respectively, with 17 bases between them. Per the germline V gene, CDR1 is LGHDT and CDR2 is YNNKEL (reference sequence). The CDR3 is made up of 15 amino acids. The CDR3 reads CASSAHKLLDYEQYF. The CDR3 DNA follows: TGTGCCAGCAGCGCCCACAAACTCCTAGACTACGAGCAGTACTTC.

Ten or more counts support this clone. The CDR3 protein is CASRDSLAGELFF. The CDR3 bases are TGTGCCAGCAGAGACAGTTTGGCCGGGGAGCTGTTTTTT. The J gene is TRBJ2-2, the V gene TRBV27, with D possibly being TRBD1 (5 bases). The CDR3 is made up of 13 amino acids. Trimming took off 6 bases at V and 6 bases at J, with 11 bases between the two ends. The germline CDR1 and CDR2 sequences are MNHEY and SMNVEV (reference sequence).

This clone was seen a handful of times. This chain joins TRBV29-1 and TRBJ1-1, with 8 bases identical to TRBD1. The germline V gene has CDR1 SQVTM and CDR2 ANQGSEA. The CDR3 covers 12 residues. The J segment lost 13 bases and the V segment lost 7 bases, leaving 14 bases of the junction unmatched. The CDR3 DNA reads TGCAGCGGGGCGACAGGGGAGGTTGTCGGTTTCTTT. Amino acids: CSGATGEVVGFF.

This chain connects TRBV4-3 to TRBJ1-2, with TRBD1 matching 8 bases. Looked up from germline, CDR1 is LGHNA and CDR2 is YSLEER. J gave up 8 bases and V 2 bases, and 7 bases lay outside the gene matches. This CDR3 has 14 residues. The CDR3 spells CASSQQDRVGGYTF. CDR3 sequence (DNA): TGCGCCAGCAGCCAACAGGACAGGGTAGGCGGCTACACCTTC.

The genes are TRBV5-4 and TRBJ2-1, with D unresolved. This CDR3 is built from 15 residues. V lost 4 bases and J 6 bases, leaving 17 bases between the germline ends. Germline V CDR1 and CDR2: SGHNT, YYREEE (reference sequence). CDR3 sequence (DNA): TGTGCCAGCAGCCCGCCCCCGCTGAGTCGCAATGAGCAGTTCTTC. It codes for CASSPPPLSRNEQFF.

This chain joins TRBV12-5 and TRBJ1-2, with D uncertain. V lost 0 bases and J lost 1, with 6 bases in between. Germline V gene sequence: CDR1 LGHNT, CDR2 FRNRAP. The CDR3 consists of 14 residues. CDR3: CASGLVTNNYGYTF. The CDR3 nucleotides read TGTGCTAGTGGTTTGGTTACAAATAACTATGGCTACACCTTC.

For the CDR3, the DNA is TGTGCCAGTAGTATAAGTGGACAGGCAGTTGAGCAGTTCTTC. This codes for CASSISGQAVEQFF. The rearrangement uses TRBV19 and TRBJ2-1; 7 bases line up with TRBD1. Germline-derived CDR1 and CDR2 are LNHDA and SQIVND (reference sequence). This CDR3 spans 14 amino acids. Unmatched junction bases numbered 7, after V lost 2 bases and J lost 9 bases.

CDR3 sequence reads: CASSYSRKGADQPQHF. In nucleotides, the CDR3 is TGTGCCAGCAGTTACTCGCGAAAAGGGGCGGATCAGCCCCAGCATTTT. The chain employs TRBV6-5 and TRBJ1-5, with D possibly matching TRBD1 (5 bases). V lost 0 bases and J lost 5, with 14 bases in between. This CDR3 is 16 amino acids long. Germline CDR1 MNHEY, CDR2 SVGAGI.

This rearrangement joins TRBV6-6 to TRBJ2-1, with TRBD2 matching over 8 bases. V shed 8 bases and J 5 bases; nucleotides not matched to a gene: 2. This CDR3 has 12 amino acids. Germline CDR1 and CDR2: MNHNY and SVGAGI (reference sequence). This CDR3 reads CASLRGDNEQFF. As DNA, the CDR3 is TGTGCCAGCTTGCGGGGGGACAATGAGCAGTTCTTC.

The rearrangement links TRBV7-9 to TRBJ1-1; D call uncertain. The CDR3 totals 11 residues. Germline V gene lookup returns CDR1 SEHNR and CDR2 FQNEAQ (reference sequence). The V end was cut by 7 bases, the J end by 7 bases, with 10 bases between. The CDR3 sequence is CASILSGEAFF. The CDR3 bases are TGTGCCAGCATCCTTAGCGGTGAAGCTTTCTTT.

The CDR3 nucleotides are TGTGCCAGCAGCTTTTTTTCAGGGGTCAATCAGCCCCAGCATTTT. This codes for CASSFFSGVNQPQHF. J is TRBJ1-5 and V is TRBV5-6; D might be TRBD1 (6 bases). The V end was cut by 2 bases, the J end by 3 bases, with 12 bases between. The CDR3 spans 15 residues. Germline-derived CDR1 and CDR2 are SGHDT and YYEEEE.